One and the same sample provided the 15 T cell receptor beta chains below, sequenced in a study of OX40 agonist ivuxolimab in advanced cancers. The repertoire was sequenced with immunoSEQ multiplex PCR; TCRdb's copy has only in-frame clones and lacks some. Of around 71,000 clones listed, around 86% are singletons. The material sequenced was CD4+ or CD8+ T cells sorted from blood, taken in a trial of the OX40 agonist ivuxolimab. The receptor source for this set is an adult with an advanced solid tumor such as melanoma, head and neck, liver or kidney cancer.

J is TRBJ1-5 and V is TRBV28, with a possible D match to TRBD1 (6 bases). Deletions cut 4 bases from V and 2 bases from J, with 6 bases between. CDR1 is MDHEN, CDR2 SYDVKM, per germline. This CDR3 region has 13 residues. CDR3 region: CASSWTGNQPQHF. As DNA, the CDR3 is TGTGCCAGCAGTTGGACAGGCAATCAGCCCCAGCATTTT.

This clone was counted only a few times. In DNA, the CDR3 is TGTGCCAGCAGCTTGGAAAGATACACCGGGGAGCTGTTTTTT. Protein: CASSLERYTGELFF. The rearrangement joins TRBV5-5 to TRBJ2-2; the D is unclear. The CDR3 has 14 amino acids. The germline gives CDR1 SGHKS, CDR2 YYEKEE (reference sequence). Between the trimmed V and J ends, which lost 0 bases and 3 bases, there was a span of 6 bases.

The genes are TRBV10-3 and TRBJ2-3; D remains ambiguous. CDR1 and CDR2 from the germline V gene are ENHRY and SYGVKD. This CDR3 comprises 13 residues. The germline V and J ends were trimmed by 4 bases and 0 bases, with 5 bases remaining between them. The CDR3, as DNA: TGTGCCATCAGTGGGGCGAGCACAGATACGCAGTATTTT. It codes for CAISGASTDTQYF.

The chain is built from TRBV29-1 and TRBJ2-1; 8 bases align to TRBD2. In germline, CDR1 is SQVTM, CDR2 ANQGSEA. There are 13 residues in the CDR3. CDR3 amino acids: CSIIAGLRNEQFF. As DNA, the CDR3 is TGCAGTATTATAGCGGGGTTACGGAATGAGCAGTTCTTC.

This clone has just a few counts. V usage is TRBV28 and J usage is TRBJ1-1; D is uncertain. This CDR3 is built from 10 residues. Trimming shortened V by 8 bases and J by 11 bases, and 12 bases separated the two germline ends. CDR1 and CDR2 from the germline V gene are MDHEN and SYDVKM. The CDR3 DNA follows: TGTGCCAGCCAGGCGCGAGAGGCTTTCTTT. Translation: CASQAREAFF.

The rearrangement links TRBV30 to TRBJ2-7; 9 bases agree with TRBD2. The CDR3 runs 15 residues. CDR1 is GTSNPN, CDR2 SVGIG, per germline (reference sequence). Unmatched junction bases numbered 6, after V lost 3 bases and J lost 0 bases. The CDR3 nucleotides are TGTGCCTGGAGGGCTAGCGGGGTAAACTCCTACGAGCAGTACTTC. As protein: CAWRASGVNSYEQYF.

The chain uses TRBV6-1 and TRBJ2-2; 10 nucleotides align to TRBD2. The V segment lost 4 bases and the J segment 2 bases; nucleotides outside the gene matches: 1. CDR1 and CDR2 from the germline V gene are MNHNS and SASEGT. This CDR3 comprises 15 residues. This CDR3 is CASSALAGNTGELFF. As DNA, the CDR3 is TGTGCCAGCAGTGCACTAGCGGGAAACACCGGGGAGCTGTTTTTT.

V and J are TRBV28 and TRBJ1-5, with 9 bases fitting TRBD1. CDR1 is MDHEN, CDR2 SYDVKM, per germline. The CDR3 runs to 17 residues. V shed 1 base, J shed 2 bases, and the junction held 6 bases outside the gene matches. This CDR3 is CASSLLGQGARNQPQHF. CDR3 coding DNA: TGTGCCAGCAGTTTATTGGGACAGGGAGCTCGCAATCAGCCCCAGCATTTT.

The genes are TRBV7-2 and TRBJ2-5; 7 nucleotides match TRBD2. Germline V CDR1 and CDR2: SGHTA, FQGNSA. The CDR3 contains 13 residues. The J segment lost 5 bases and the V segment lost 5 bases, leaving 5 bases of the junction unmatched. The DNA of the CDR3 is TGTGCCAGCAGCCCGCTGCGGGGGGAGACCCAGTACTTC. It encodes CASSPLRGETQYF.

J is TRBJ2-5 and V is TRBV9; D gene uncertain. Per germline, CDR1 SGDLS and CDR2 YYNGEE. CDR3 length: 15 residues. The V and J ends lost 0 bases and 3 bases respectively, with 12 bases between them. CDR3 in amino acids: CASSVGGMWKETQYF. The CDR3 coding sequence is TGTGCCAGCAGCGTAGGGGGAATGTGGAAAGAGACCCAGTACTTC. Combining the CDR3 with reference TRBV9 and TRBJ2-5 gives the whole variable domain DSGVTQTPKHLITATGQRVTLRCSPRSGDLSVYWYQQSLDQGLQFLIQYYNGEERAKGNILERFSAQQFPDLHSELNLSSLELGDSALYFCASSVGGMWKETQYFGPGTRLLVL.

This clone appeared once. The chain is built from TRBV28 and TRBJ2-2, with TRBD1 matching over 7 bases. The CDR3 sequence is 14 residues long. The germline gives CDR1 MDHEN, CDR2 SYDVKM. After removal of 7 bases from V and 0 bases from J, the junction contained 2 bases not matched to a gene. CDR3 nucleotide sequence: TGTGCCAGCAAGGGACAGTCGAACACCGGGGAGCTGTTTTTT. Protein: CASKGQSNTGELFF.

J is TRBJ1-4 and V is TRBV10-3, with a possible D match to TRBD1 (6 bases). Germline CDR1 and CDR2: ENHRY and SYGVKD. V gave up 3 bases and J gave up 3 bases, with 11 bases separating them. This CDR3 contains 15 residues. This CDR3 is CAISEQGAANEKLFF. The CDR3 nucleotides are TGTGCCATCAGTGAACAGGGAGCGGCTAATGAAAAACTGTTTTTT.

This clone was seen once. This chain links TRBV9 with TRBJ2-2, with 11 bases lining up with TRBD2. V lost 4 bases to trimming and J lost 2 bases; unmatched junction nucleotides: 13. In germline, CDR1 is SGDLS, CDR2 YYNGEE. The CDR3 extends over 19 amino acids. For the CDR3, the DNA is TGTGCCAGCAGCACAGGGGAGGGGCTAGCGGGAGGTAACACCGGGGAGCTGTTTTTT. Amino acid sequence: CASSTGEGLAGGNTGELFF. Full variable domain (rest looked up from reference TRBV9 and TRBJ2-2): DSGVTQTPKHLITATGQRVTLRCSPRSGDLSVYWYQQSLDQGLQFLIQYYNGEERAKGNILERFSAQQFPDLHSELNLSSLELGDSALYFCASSTGEGLAGGNTGELFFGEGSRLTVL.

The chain recombines TRBV5-8 with TRBJ2-5, with D perhaps matching TRBD1 (5 bases). This CDR3 region has 13 residues. Trimming removed 0 bases from V and 3 bases from J, with 6 bases in between. Germline CDR1 SGHTS, CDR2 YDEGEE. The CDR3: CASSLGREETQYF. CDR3 bases: TGTGCCAGCAGCTTGGGCAGGGAAGAGACCCAGTACTTC.

A note on this clone: One end of the junction does not line up with germline, which may come from a read error. The CDR3 DNA reads TGTGCCGGCAGCTTTTCTGAGAACACTGAAGCTTTCTTT. The encoded protein is CAGSFSENTEAFF. The rearrangement links TRBV7-2 to TRBJ1-1; D not resolved. CDR3 size: 13 residues. The germline gives CDR1 SGHTA, CDR2 FQGNSA.